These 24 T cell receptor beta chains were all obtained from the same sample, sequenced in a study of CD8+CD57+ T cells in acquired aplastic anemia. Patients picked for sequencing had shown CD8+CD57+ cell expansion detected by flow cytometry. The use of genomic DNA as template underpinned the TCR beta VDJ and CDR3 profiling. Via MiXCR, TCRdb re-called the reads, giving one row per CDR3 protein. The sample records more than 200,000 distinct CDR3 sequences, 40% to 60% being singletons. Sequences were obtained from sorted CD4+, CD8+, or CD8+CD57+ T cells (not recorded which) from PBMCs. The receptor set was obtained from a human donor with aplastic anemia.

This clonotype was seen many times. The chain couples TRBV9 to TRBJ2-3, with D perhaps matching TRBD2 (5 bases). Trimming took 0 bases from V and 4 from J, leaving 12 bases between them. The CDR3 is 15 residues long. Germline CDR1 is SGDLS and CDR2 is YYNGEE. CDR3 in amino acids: CASSVEGVGADTQYF. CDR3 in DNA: TGTGCCAGCAGCGTAGAGGGAGTAGGCGCAGATACGCAGTATTTT.

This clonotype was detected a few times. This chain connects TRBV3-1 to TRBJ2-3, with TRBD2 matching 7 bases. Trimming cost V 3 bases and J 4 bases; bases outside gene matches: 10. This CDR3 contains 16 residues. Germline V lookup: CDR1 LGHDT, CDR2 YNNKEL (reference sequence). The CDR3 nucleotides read TGTGCCAGCAGCCACCCATCGGCTAGCGGCCCAGATACGCAGTATTTT. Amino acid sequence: CASSHPSASGPDTQYF.

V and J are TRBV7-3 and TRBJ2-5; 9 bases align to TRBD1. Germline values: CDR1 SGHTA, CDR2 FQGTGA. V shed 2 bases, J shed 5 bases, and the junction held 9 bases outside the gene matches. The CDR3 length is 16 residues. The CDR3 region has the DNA TGTGCCAGCAGCTTAGATGTCAACAGGGGGCAGGAGACCCAGTACTTC. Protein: CASSLDVNRGQETQYF.

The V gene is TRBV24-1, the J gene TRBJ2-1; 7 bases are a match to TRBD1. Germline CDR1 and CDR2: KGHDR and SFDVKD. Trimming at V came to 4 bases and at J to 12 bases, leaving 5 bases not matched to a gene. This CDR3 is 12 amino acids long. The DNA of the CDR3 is TGTGCCACCAGTGACATTACAGGGGTGCAGTTCTTC. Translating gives CATSDITGVQFF.

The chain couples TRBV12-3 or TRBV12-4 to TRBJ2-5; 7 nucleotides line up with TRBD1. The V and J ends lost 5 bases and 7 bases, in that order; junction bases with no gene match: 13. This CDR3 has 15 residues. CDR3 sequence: CASSASGTDLGTQYF. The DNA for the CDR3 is TGTGCCAGCAGTGCCTCCGGGACAGACCTGGGGACCCAGTACTTC.

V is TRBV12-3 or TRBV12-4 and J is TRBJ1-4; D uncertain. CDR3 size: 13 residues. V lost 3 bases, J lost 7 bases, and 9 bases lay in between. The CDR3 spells CASSLREIEKLFF. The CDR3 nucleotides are TGTGCCAGCAGTTTGAGGGAGATTGAAAAACTGTTTTTT.

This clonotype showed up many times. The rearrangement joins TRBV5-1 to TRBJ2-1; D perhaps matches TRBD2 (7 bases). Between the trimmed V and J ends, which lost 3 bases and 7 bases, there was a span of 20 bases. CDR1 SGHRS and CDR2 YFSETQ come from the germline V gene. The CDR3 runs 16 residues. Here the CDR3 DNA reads TGCGCCAGCAGCTCGGCAGGGGAGGGGGGTGGGAATGAGCAGTTCTTC. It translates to CASSSAGEGGGNEQFF.

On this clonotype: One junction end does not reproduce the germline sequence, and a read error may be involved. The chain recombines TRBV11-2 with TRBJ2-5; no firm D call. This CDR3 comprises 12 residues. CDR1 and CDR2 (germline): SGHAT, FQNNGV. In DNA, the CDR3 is TGTGCCAGCAGCTTAGTGCGCGAGACCCAGTGCTTC. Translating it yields CASSLVRETQCF.

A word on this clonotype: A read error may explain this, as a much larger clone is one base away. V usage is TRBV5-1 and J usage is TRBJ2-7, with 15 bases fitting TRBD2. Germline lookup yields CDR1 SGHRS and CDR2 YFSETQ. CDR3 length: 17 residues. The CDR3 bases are TGCGCCAGCAGCCGACCCGGGACTAGCGGGGGGAGGAACGAGAAGTACTTC. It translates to CASSRPGTSGGRNEKYF.

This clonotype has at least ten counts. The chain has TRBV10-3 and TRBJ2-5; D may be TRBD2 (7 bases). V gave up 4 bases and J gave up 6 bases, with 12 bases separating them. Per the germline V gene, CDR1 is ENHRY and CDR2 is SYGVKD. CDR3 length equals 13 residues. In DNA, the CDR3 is TGTGCCATCAGTGTAGACGGGGGGCAGACCCAGTACTTC. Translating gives CAISVDGGQTQYF.

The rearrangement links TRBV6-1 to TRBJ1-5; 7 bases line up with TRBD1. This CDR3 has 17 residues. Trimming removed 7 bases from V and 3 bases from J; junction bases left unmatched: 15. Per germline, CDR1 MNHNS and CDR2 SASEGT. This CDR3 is CASMDLPNRGPNQPQHF. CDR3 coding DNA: TGTGCCAGCATGGACCTCCCGAACAGGGGCCCCAATCAGCCCCAGCATTTT.

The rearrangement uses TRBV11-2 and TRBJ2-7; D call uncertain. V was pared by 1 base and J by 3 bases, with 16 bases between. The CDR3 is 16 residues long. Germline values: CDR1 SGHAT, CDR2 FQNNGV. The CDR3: CASSLGTLPLHYEQYF. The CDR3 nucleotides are TGTGCCAGCAGCTTAGGAACCCTCCCACTCCACTACGAGCAGTACTTC.

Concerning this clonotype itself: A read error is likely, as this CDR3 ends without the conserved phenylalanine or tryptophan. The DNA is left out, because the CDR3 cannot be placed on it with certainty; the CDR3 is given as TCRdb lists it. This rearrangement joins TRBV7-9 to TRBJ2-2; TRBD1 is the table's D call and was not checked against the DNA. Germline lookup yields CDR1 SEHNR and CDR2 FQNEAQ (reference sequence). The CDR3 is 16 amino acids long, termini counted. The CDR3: CASSLAPRGGTGELVL.

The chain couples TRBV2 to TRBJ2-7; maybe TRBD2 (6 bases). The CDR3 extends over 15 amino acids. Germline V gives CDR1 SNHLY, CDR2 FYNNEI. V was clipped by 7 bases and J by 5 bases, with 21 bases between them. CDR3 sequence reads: CASTPTGTSRDEQYF. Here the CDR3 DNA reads TGTGCCAGCACCCCCACCGGGACTTCGAGGGACGAGCAGTACTTC.

The DNA for the CDR3 is TGTGCCAGCAGTCCAAGGGGGGACGCTGAAGCTTTCTTT. It translates to CASSPRGDAEAFF. V is TRBV11-3 and J is TRBJ1-1; a possible D gene is TRBD1 (6 bases). CDR1 and CDR2 from the germline V gene are SGHNT and YENEEA. V was clipped by 6 bases and J by 6 bases, with 14 bases between them. The CDR3 consists of 13 residues.

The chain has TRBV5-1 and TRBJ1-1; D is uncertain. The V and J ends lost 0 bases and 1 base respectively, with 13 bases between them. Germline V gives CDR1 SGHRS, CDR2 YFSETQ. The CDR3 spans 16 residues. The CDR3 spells CASSLVSGSKNTEAFF. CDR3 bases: TGCGCCAGCAGCTTGGTGAGCGGATCTAAGAACACTGAAGCTTTCTTT.

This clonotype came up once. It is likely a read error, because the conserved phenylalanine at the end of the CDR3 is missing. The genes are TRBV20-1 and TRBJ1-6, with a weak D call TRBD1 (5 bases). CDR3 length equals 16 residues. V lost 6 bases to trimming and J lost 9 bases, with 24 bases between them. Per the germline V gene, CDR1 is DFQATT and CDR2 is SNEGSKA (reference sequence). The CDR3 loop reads CSARPGRTLGRSPLHG. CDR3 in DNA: TGCAGTGCACGCCCGGGACGCACCCTGGGTCGTTCACCCCTCCACGGT.

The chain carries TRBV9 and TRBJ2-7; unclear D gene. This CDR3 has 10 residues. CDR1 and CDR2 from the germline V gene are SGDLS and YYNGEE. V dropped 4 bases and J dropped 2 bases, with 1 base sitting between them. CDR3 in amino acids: CASSPYEQYF. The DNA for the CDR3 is TGTGCCAGCAGCCCCTACGAGCAGTACTTC.

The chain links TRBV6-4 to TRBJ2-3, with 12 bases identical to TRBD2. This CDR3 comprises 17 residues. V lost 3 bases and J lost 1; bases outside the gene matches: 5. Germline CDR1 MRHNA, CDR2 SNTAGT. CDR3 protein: CASSELAGGYGTDTQYF. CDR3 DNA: TGTGCCAGCAGTGAACTAGCGGGAGGTTACGGCACAGATACGCAGTATTTT.

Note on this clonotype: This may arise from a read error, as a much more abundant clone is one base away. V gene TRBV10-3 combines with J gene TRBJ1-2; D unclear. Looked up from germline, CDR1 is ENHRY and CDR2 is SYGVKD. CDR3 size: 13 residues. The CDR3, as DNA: TGTGCCAGCAGTTCGGGATGGGAATATGGCCACACCTTC. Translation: CASSSGWEYGHTF.

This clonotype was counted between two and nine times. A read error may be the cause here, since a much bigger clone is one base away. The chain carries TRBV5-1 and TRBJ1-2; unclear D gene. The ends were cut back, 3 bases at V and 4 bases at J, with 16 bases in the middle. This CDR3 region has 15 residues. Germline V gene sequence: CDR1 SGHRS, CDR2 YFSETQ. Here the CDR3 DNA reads TGCGCCAGCAGCTCGGATACGCGGGAGGCCTATGGCTACACCTTC. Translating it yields CASSSDTREAYGYTF.

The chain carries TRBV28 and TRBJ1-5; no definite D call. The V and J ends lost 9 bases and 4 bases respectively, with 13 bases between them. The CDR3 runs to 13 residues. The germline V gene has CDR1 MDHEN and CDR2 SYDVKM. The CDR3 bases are TGTGCCAGTAATGAATTGATGAATCAGCCCCAGCATTTT. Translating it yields CASNELMNQPQHF.

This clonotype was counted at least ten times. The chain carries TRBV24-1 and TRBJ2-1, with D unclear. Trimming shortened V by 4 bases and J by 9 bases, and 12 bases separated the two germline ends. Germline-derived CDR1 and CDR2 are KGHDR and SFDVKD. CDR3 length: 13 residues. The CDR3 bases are TGTGCCACCAGTGACCCCTCAGTGGGTGAGCAGTTCTTC. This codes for CATSDPSVGEQFF.

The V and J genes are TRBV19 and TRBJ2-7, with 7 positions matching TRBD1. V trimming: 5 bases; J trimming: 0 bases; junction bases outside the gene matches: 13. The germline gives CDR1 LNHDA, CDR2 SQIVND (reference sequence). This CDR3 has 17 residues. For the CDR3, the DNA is TGTGCCAGTAGTGACGCCCCCGGGACAGCGAACTCCTACGAGCAGTACTTC. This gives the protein CASSDAPGTANSYEQYF.